This is a list of T cell receptor beta chains from one sample in a study of control samples from healthy donors and cancer patients. Clones were sequenced by immunoSEQ multiplex PCR, and TCRdb holds only the in-frame ones, with some missing. The sample lists approximately 170,000 clones; approximately 90% were seen once. The sequenced material came from blood. These receptors all come from a woman in her 30s in good health. CDR3s include the opening cysteine and the closing phenylalanine or tryptophan. A D gene is named only where the DNA matches it firmly. Size tells how often a clone was seen (once, few, many) or the class of an expanded clone, and some rows leave it out.

clone_size	d_call	v_call	j_call	cdr3_aa	cdr3_nt
-	-	TRBV7-8	TRBJ1-4	CASSSGVLDEKLFF	TGTGCCAGCAGCTCGGGAGTCTTGGATGAAAAACTGTTTTTT
-	-	TRBV7-9	TRBJ2-5	CASTSDPAGRTQYF	TGTGCCAGCACCTCAGACCCCGCGGGGAGGACCCAGTACTTC
once	TRBD1	TRBV7-9	TRBJ2-1	CASSLDRGNYNEQFF	TGTGCCAGCAGCCTGGACAGGGGAAACTACAATGAGCAGTTCTTC
-	-	TRBV7-3	TRBJ2-3	CASSFSGGSTDTQYF	TGTGCCAGCAGCTTCAGCGGAGGGAGCACAGATACGCAGTATTTT
-	-	TRBV28	TRBJ2-1	CASSSLDNEQFF	TGTGCCAGCAGCTCCCTTGACAATGAGCAGTTCTTC
-	-	TRBV15	TRBJ2-7	CATSRGVRPGDEQYF	TGTGCCACCAGCAGAGGCGTGCGCCCTGGGGACGAGCAGTACTTC
-	TRBD1	TRBV3-1/TRBV3-2	TRBJ1-2	CASSQGQGSGYTF	TGTGCCAGCAGCCAAGGACAGGGAAGTGGCTACACCTTC
-	-	TRBV7-9	TRBJ2-7	CASTNYRVPYEQYF	TGTGCCAGCACGAACTACAGGGTCCCCTACGAGCAGTACTTC
-	TRBD2	TRBV11-2	TRBJ2-2	CASSLLTSGTSGELFF	TGTGCCAGCAGCCTATTGACTAGCGGGACTTCCGGGGAGCTGTTTTTT
once	-	TRBV15	TRBJ1-6	CATSTDRNNSPLHF	TGTGCCACCAGCACCGACAGAAATAATTCACCCCTCCACTTT
-	TRBD1	TRBV19	TRBJ1-1	CASSTDRGRTEAFF	TGTGCCAGTAGTACGGACAGGGGTAGGACTGAAGCTTTCTTT
-	TRBD2	TRBV7-2	TRBJ2-1	CASSSLSGSDWGNEQFF	TGTGCCAGCAGCTCCCTTAGCGGGAGCGATTGGGGAAATGAGCAGTTCTTC
-	-	TRBV6-6	TRBJ2-7	CASSPGAYEQYF	TGTGCCAGCAGCCCGGGAGCCTACGAGCAGTACTTC
-	-	TRBV30	TRBJ1-5	CAWSEDSHQPQHF	TGTGCCTGGAGCGAAGACAGTCATCAGCCCCAGCATTTT
-	TRBD1	TRBV9	TRBJ2-3	CASSASLGTGRLGTQYF	TGTGCCAGCAGCGCTTCCCTGGGGACAGGGCGTTTAGGTACGCAGTATTTT
-	-	TRBV6-2/TRBV6-3	TRBJ1-1	CASSYTENTEAFF	TGTGCCAGCAGTTATACCGAGAACACTGAAGCTTTCTTT
-	-	TRBV4-1	TRBJ1-4	CASSRRDGNEKLFF	TGCGCCAGCAGCCGCAGGGACGGAAATGAAAAACTGTTTTTT
-	TRBD1	TRBV29-1	TRBJ2-1	CSVIPGQGTFGQFF	TGCAGCGTTATTCCGGGACAGGGGACCTTTGGGCAGTTCTTC
few	-	TRBV27	TRBJ2-2	CASSLNRVSNTGELFF	TGTGCCAGCAGTTTAAACCGGGTCTCAAACACCGGGGAGCTGTTTTTT
-	TRBD2	TRBV28	TRBJ2-1	CASRPRQLAGSNNEQFF	TGTGCCAGCAGACCAAGGCAGCTAGCGGGTAGTAACAATGAGCAGTTCTTC
-	TRBD1	TRBV5-1	TRBJ1-2	CASSLDQGGSRGYTF	TGCGCCAGCAGCTTGGATCAGGGGGGATCTAGAGGCTACACCTTC
once	-	TRBV6-5	TRBJ2-7	CASRTSYEQYF	TGTGCCAGCAGGACATCCTACGAGCAGTACTTC
-	-	TRBV10-3	TRBJ1-1	CAISESGGLGTEAFF	TGTGCCATCAGTGAGTCCGGGGGGCTAGGGACTGAAGCTTTCTTT
-	TRBD2	TRBV6-5	TRBJ2-6	CASLAGGTGANVLTF	TGTGCCAGCCTCGCGGGAGGGACAGGGGCCAACGTCCTGACTTTC
-	-	TRBV30	TRBJ2-2	CAWSRGSNTGELFF	TGTGCCTGGAGTAGGGGCTCGAACACCGGGGAGCTGTTTTTT
-	-	TRBV5-6	TRBJ1-5	CASSLGGVQPQHF	TGTGCCAGCAGCTTGGGGGGAGTACAGCCCCAGCATTTT
-	-	TRBV6-2/TRBV6-3	TRBJ2-7	CASSYRGSYEQYF	TGTGCCAGCAGTTACAGGGGTTCCTACGAGCAGTACTTC
-	TRBD1	TRBV6-5	TRBJ2-2	CASRFRDRGTGELFF	TGTGCCAGCAGGTTCCGGGACAGGGGCACCGGGGAGCTGTTTTTT
few	-	TRBV5-1	TRBJ2-3	CASSSSVTDTQYF	TGCGCCAGCAGCTCTAGCGTCACAGATACGCAGTATTTT
few	-	TRBV6-5	TRBJ1-2	CASSKGRRAGGYTF	TGTGCCAGCAGTAAGGGACGCAGGGCGGGAGGCTACACCTTC
-	-	TRBV2	TRBJ2-1	CASRDTSLNEQFF	TGTGCCAGCAGAGATACTAGCCTCAATGAGCAGTTCTTC
few	-	TRBV10-1	TRBJ1-3	CASKSNSGNTIYF	TGCGCCAGCAAATCCAATTCTGGAAACACCATATATTTT
-	-	TRBV29-1	TRBJ2-2	CSVEGDSTPGELFF	TGCAGCGTTGAGGGGGACTCTACACCGGGGGAGCTGTTTTTT
-	TRBD1	TRBV6-1	TRBJ1-6	CASSEAGQGRSPLHF	TGTGCCAGCAGTGAAGCGGGACAGGGACGCTCACCCCTCCACTTT
-	-	TRBV18	TRBJ2-7	CASSPPGRGRSYEQYF	TGTGCCAGCTCACCCCCAGGCAGGGGAAGGTCCTACGAGCAGTACTTC
-	TRBD2	TRBV9	TRBJ2-1	CASSGKRGVYNEQFF	TGTGCCAGCAGCGGCAAGCGGGGGGTCTACAATGAGCAGTTCTTC
-	-	TRBV7-8	TRBJ2-5	CASSLFRGYQETQYF	TGTGCCAGCAGCTTGTTTCGGGGCTACCAAGAGACCCAGTACTTC
-	TRBD1	TRBV6-2/TRBV6-3	TRBJ2-7	CASSYRTGGHEQYF	TGTGCCAGCAGTTACCGGACAGGGGGCCACGAGCAGTACTTC
-	-	TRBV11-3	TRBJ2-7	CASSFDTGYEQYF	TGTGCCAGCAGCTTCGACACTGGCTACGAGCAGTACTTC
-	-	TRBV29-1	TRBJ2-1	CSVDIQFF	TGCAGCGTGGACATACAGTTCTTC
-	TRBD1	TRBV6-6	TRBJ1-5	CASKGAQEYQPQHF	TGTGCCAGCAAGGGGGCACAAGAATATCAGCCCCAGCATTTT
-	TRBD2	TRBV7-9	TRBJ2-1	CASSSTSAGAYNEQFF	TGTGCCAGCAGCTCTACTTCTGCGGGAGCCTACAATGAGCAGTTCTTC
-	TRBD2	TRBV19	TRBJ2-7	CASSMGGSAYEQYF	TGTGCCAGTAGTATGGGCGGGAGCGCCTACGAGCAGTACTTC
-	TRBD2	TRBV11-2	TRBJ2-1	CASSSERPGTNYNEQFF	TGTGCCAGCAGCTCCGAGAGGCCCGGGACTAACTACAATGAGCAGTTCTTC
-	-	TRBV9	TRBJ2-1	CASSVGVSGEQFF	TGTGCCAGCAGCGTAGGGGTAAGCGGTGAGCAGTTCTTC
-	-	TRBV13	TRBJ2-1	CASSKRAYEQFF	TGTGCCAGCAGTAAGAGGGCCTATGAGCAGTTCTTC
-	-	TRBV27	TRBJ2-1	CASSPNGESYNEQFF	TGTGCCAGCAGTCCAAACGGGGAATCCTACAATGAGCAGTTCTTC
-	TRBD2	TRBV7-6	TRBJ2-3	CASSSRRVKRDGTDTQYF	TGTGCCAGCAGCTCCAGAAGAGTGAAGCGGGACGGCACAGATACGCAGTATTTT
-	-	TRBV7-2	TRBJ1-2	CASSFSGTRSGYTF	TGTGCCAGCAGCTTCTCCGGGACAAGAAGTGGCTACACCTTC
-	-	TRBV7-8	TRBJ1-4	CASSLLQGTNEKLFF	TGTGCCAGCAGCTTACTACAGGGCACTAATGAAAAACTGTTTTTT
-	-	TRBV15	TRBJ2-7	CATSRERRDSYEQYF	TGTGCCACCAGCAGAGAACGGAGGGACAGCTACGAGCAGTACTTC
few	-	TRBV19	TRBJ1-5	CASSIAGFYSNQPQHF	TGTGCCAGTAGTATAGCAGGGTTCTATAGCAATCAGCCCCAGCATTTT
-	-	TRBV19	TRBJ2-7	CASSIQLALEQYF	TGTGCCAGTAGTATACAGCTAGCCCTCGAGCAGTACTTC
-	-	TRBV4-1	TRBJ1-5	CASSQDKGDSGNQPQHF	TGCGCCAGCAGCCAAGATAAAGGGGATTCGGGCAATCAGCCCCAGCATTTT
-	TRBD1	TRBV19	TRBJ1-4	CASSPVRDRGMFF	TGTGCCAGTAGTCCCGTCCGGGACAGGGGAATGTTTTTT
-	-	TRBV12-5	TRBJ1-1	CASGLAMNTEAFF	TGTGCTAGTGGTTTGGCTATGAACACTGAAGCTTTCTTT
-	-	TRBV7-9	TRBJ2-6	CASSLRGAGANVLTF	TGTGCCAGCAGCCTCAGAGGGGCTGGGGCCAACGTCCTGACTTTC
-	TRBD1	TRBV10-1	TRBJ2-2	CASSPGQGNTGELFF	TGCGCCAGCAGCCCGGGACAGGGGAACACCGGGGAGCTGTTTTTT
few	-	TRBV6-5	TRBJ1-1	CASSYSGLVNTEAFF	TGTGCCAGCAGTTACTCAGGGTTAGTGAACACTGAAGCTTTCTTT
once	-	TRBV27	TRBJ1-5	CASGAGTSPQHF	TGTGCCAGCGGGGCCGGGACATCGCCCCAGCATTTT